The 4 T cell receptor beta chains presented below share a single source sample, sequenced in a study of T cell clonality in common variable immunodeficiency. The data were produced by immunoSEQ multiplex PCR, yet TCRdb's version contains in-frame clones alone and is incomplete. The table lists about 39,000 clones, with no singletons. Sample: peripheral blood mononuclear cells. The receptors were sampled from a person aged 18 to 75 in good health.

The sample holds a few counts of this clone. The read halts 3 residues ahead of the CDR3 end, with the missing end drawn from the germline J gene. V gene TRBV30 combines with J gene TRBJ1-4; D might be TRBD1 (5 bases). The length of the CDR3 is 12 residues. Germline V CDR1 and CDR2: GTSNPN, SVGIG (reference sequence). The CDR3 region is CAWSVGVSPLFF. The part of the CDR3 DNA that was read is TGTGCCTGGAGTGTAGGGGTGTCACCA. Full variable domain (rest looked up from reference TRBV30 and TRBJ1-4): SQTIHQWPATLVQPVGSPLSLECTVEGTSNPNLYWYRQAAGRGLQLLFYSVGIGQISSEVPQNLSASRPQDRQFILSSKKLLLSDSGFYLCAWSVGVSPLFFGSGTQLSVL.

There are a few counts of this clone. The read ends 3 residues early relative to the CDR3; the germline J gene fills the gap. The chain combines TRBV30 with TRBJ2-4, with no clear D. Germline CDR1 is GTSNPN and CDR2 is SVGIG (reference sequence). This CDR3 spans 13 amino acids. The CDR3 reads CAWTPGLNYGQYF. CDR3 bases read: TGTGCCTGGACCCCCGGCCTGAACTATGGT.

This clone appeared a few times. The read comes to an end 3 residues before the CDR3 does, leaving the germline J gene to fill in the end. V gene TRBV7-3 combines with J gene TRBJ2-5, with a possible D match to TRBD1 (6 bases). The germline CDR1 and CDR2 sequences are SGHTA and FQGTGA. Trimming cost V 5 bases and J 4 bases, with 11 bases left between them. This CDR3 is 13 amino acids long. This CDR3 reads CASSPGGRETQYF. The CDR3 bases that were read are TGTGCCAGCAGCCCTGGGGGCCGAGAGACC.

This clone appeared many times. The read ends 3 residues early relative to the CDR3; the germline J gene fills the gap. The V gene is TRBV28, the J gene TRBJ2-7, with D unresolved. The germline V and J ends were trimmed by 2 bases and 6 bases, with 14 bases remaining between them. Germline V CDR1 and CDR2: MDHEN, SYDVKM. The CDR3 is made up of 14 amino acids. The CDR3 bases that were read are TGTGCCAGCAGTTTACCCCCGCTATCAATCGAG. Its translation is CASSLPPLSIE. The full CDR3 sequence reads CASSLPPLSIEQYF. Drawing the rest from reference TRBV28 and TRBJ2-7, the complete variable domain is DVKVTQSSRYLVKRTGEKVFLECVQDMDHENMFWYRQDPGLGLRLIYFSYDVKMKEKGDIPEGYSVSREKKERFSLILESASTNQTSMYLCASSLPPLSIEQYFGPGTRLTVT.